These 13 T cell receptor beta chains came from one sample sequenced in a study of CD8 T cells in ankylosing spondylitis. TCRdb re-derived calls from the 5' RACE reads in MiXCR, one entry per CDR3 protein. The repertoire holds about 230,000 distinct CDR3 sequences, with approximately 8% as singletons. Sequenced: blood, either unsorted or a sorted T cell fraction (not recorded which). These receptors originate from a female donor with ankylosing spondylitis or in good health (not recorded which).

This clonotype came up many times. The rearrangement uses TRBV7-2 and TRBJ1-3, with D uncertain. V was pared by 5 bases and J by 4 bases, with 6 bases between. This CDR3 spans 12 amino acids. Germline V gene sequence: CDR1 SGHTA, CDR2 FQGNSA. CDR3 bases: TGTGCCAGCAGCGAACAGGGAAACACCATATATTTT. The encoded protein is CASSEQGNTIYF.

This clonotype was counted many times. The chain has TRBV7-9 and TRBJ2-3; D is uncertain. The germline V and J ends were trimmed by 5 bases and 2 bases, with 14 bases remaining between them. The CDR3 has 15 amino acids. Per the germline V gene, CDR1 is SEHNR and CDR2 is FQNEAQ (reference sequence). CDR3 coding DNA: TGTGCCAGCAGCCCCAAGCTCCGACTCACAGATACGCAGTATTTT. This gives the protein CASSPKLRLTDTQYF.

This clonotype was observed at least ten times. The chain is built from TRBV20-1 and TRBJ2-7; 8 positions match TRBD1. This CDR3 contains 15 residues. Germline V gene sequence: CDR1 DFQATT, CDR2 SNEGSKA (reference sequence). The V segment lost 1 base and the J segment 0 bases; nucleotides outside the gene matches: 5. The CDR3 loop reads CSARVQGANSYEQYF. The CDR3 DNA is TGCAGTGCTAGAGTTCAGGGGGCGAACTCCTACGAGCAGTACTTC.

This clonotype appeared many times. The gene calls are TRBV3-1 and TRBJ2-7; 7 bases agree with TRBD2. The CDR3 contains 16 residues. Trimming at V came to 1 base and at J to 5 bases, leaving 11 bases not matched to a gene. Germline assignment: CDR1 LGHDT and CDR2 YNNKEL (reference sequence). CDR3 DNA sequence: TGTGCCAGCAGCCAAGCTCTTTGGCAGGCGGGAGACGAGCAGTACTTC. Amino acid sequence: CASSQALWQAGDEQYF.

V is TRBV18 and J is TRBJ2-7, with 8 positions matching TRBD1. Trimming took 4 bases from V and 2 from J; bases not matched to a gene: 10. This CDR3 spans 16 amino acids. Looked up from germline, CDR1 is KGHSH and CDR2 is LQKENI. The CDR3 sequence: CASSLPGRGPTYEQYF. CDR3 coding DNA: TGTGCCAGCTCACTACCTGGCAGGGGGCCAACCTACGAGCAGTACTTC.

The table lists this clonotype with a few counts. This sequence joins TRBV21-1 and TRBJ1-1. TRBV21-1 is annotated as a pseudogene. This CDR3 spans 19 amino acids. This CDR3 is CASSKESRSPRVMNTEAFF. In DNA form, the CDR3 reads TGTGCCAGCAGCAAAGAATCAAGGTCGCCCAGGGTTATGAACACTGAAGCTTTCTTT.

Ten or more counts support this clonotype. This sequence joins TRBV20-1 and TRBJ2-1; D not resolved. The CDR3 sequence is 13 residues long. Germline values: CDR1 DFQATT, CDR2 SNEGSKA (reference sequence). V was trimmed by 5 bases and J by 5 bases, leaving 13 bases between them. CDR3 sequence: CSAPSRRDNEQFF. Here the CDR3 DNA reads TGCAGTGCTCCATCCAGGCGAGACAATGAGCAGTTCTTC.

This clonotype has ten or more counts. The chain links TRBV7-9 to TRBJ1-2, with 7 bases lining up with TRBD1. The V segment lost 1 base and the J segment 5 bases; nucleotides outside the gene matches: 4. Germline lookup yields CDR1 SEHNR and CDR2 FQNEAQ (reference sequence). The CDR3 length is 14 residues. The CDR3 DNA reads TGTGCCAGCAGCTTAGGCCGCAGGGGGTATGGCTACACCTTC. Its protein product is CASSLGRRGYGYTF.

This clonotype was recorded many times. V gene TRBV6-6 combines with J gene TRBJ1-2; no definite D call. Germline-derived CDR1 and CDR2 are MNHNY and SVGAGI (reference sequence). The CDR3 totals 12 residues. Trimming removed 7 bases at V and 8 bases at J, with 14 bases between. The CDR3 DNA reads TGTGCCAGCACCCCCGCGGCGTTGGGCTACACCTTC. This gives the protein CASTPAALGYTF.

In this sample, this clonotype turned up a few times. The V and J genes are TRBV11-1 and TRBJ2-1; 7 bases are shared with TRBD2. From germline, CDR1 is SGHAT and CDR2 FQDESV (reference sequence). CDR3 length: 18 amino acids. V was pared by 1 base and J by 7 bases, with 16 bases of the junction left unmatched. CDR3 bases: TGTGCCAGCAGCTTAGGACGGCCCCTTGGGAGGGGACTAAATGAGCAGTTCTTC. Protein: CASSLGRPLGRGLNEQFF.

This clonotype was observed once. A much larger clone differs by one base, so this may be a read error. Here the CDR3 reads CASSLEINYGYTF. DNA of the CDR3: TGTGCCAGCAGCTTAGAGATAAACTATGGCTACACCTTC. The rearrangement uses TRBV7-8 and TRBJ1-2; D ambiguous. V was clipped by 1 base and J by 2 bases, with 5 bases between them. The germline V gene has CDR1 SGHVS and CDR2 FQNEAQ. CDR3 length: 13 residues.

Regarding this clonotype: A much bigger clone sits one base away, suggesting this may be a read error. V gene TRBV6-1 combines with J gene TRBJ1-1; D is unclear. The CDR3 is 15 residues long. V was cut by 10 bases and J by 0 bases, with 18 bases left in between. Germline V CDR1 and CDR2: MNHNS, SASEGT. CDR3 protein: CANSPEGSMNTEAFF. The CDR3 DNA reads TGTGCCAACAGCCCCGAGGGTTCCATGAACACTGAAGCTTTCTTT.

This clonotype has ten or more counts. The rearrangement joins TRBV27 to TRBJ2-3; D is uncertain. V lost 2 bases, J lost 0 bases, and 18 bases lay in between. Germline V gene lookup returns CDR1 MNHEY and CDR2 SMNVEV (reference sequence). This CDR3 spans 18 amino acids. The CDR3 protein is CASSLRRSRRPSTDTQYF. The CDR3 bases are TGTGCCAGCAGTTTACGACGATCACGGAGACCGAGCACAGATACGCAGTATTTT.